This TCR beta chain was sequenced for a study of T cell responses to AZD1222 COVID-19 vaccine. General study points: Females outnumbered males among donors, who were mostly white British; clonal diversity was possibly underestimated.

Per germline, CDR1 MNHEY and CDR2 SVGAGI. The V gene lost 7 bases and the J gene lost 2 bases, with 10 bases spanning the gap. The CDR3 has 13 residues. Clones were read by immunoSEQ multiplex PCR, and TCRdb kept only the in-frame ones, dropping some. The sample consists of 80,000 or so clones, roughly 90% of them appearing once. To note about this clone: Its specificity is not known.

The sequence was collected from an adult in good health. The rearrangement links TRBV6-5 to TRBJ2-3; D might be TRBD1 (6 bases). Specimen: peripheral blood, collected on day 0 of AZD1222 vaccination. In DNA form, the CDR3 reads TGTGCCAGCATTCACAGGGACACAGATACGCAGTATTTT. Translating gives CASIHRDTDTQYF.